This TCR beta chain was profiled in a study of blood T cell repertoires in COVID-19. About the study: The samples span acute and convalescent COVID-19 from the United States, Italy and Spain. PBMCs, B-cell-depleted T cells, or T cells provided the cDNA or gDNA that made up the material.

The data were produced by immunoSEQ multiplex PCR, yet TCRdb's version contains in-frame clones alone and is incomplete. The sample yields more than 150,000 clones, roughly 79% seen once. This CDR3 is built from 13 residues. Germline-derived CDR1 and CDR2 are MNHEY and SVGEGT. Trimming took off 6 bases at V and 1 base at J, with 9 bases between the two ends. The sequencing input was peripheral blood. The sequence was obtained from a woman aged 70 to 79 with acute or convalescent COVID-19. This sequence joins TRBV6-2 or TRBV6-3 and TRBJ2-5, with D possibly matching TRBD1 (5 bases). CDR3 DNA: TGTGCCAGCAGCCCGACAGTCCAAGAGACCCAGTACTTC. Translated: CASSPTVQETQYF.